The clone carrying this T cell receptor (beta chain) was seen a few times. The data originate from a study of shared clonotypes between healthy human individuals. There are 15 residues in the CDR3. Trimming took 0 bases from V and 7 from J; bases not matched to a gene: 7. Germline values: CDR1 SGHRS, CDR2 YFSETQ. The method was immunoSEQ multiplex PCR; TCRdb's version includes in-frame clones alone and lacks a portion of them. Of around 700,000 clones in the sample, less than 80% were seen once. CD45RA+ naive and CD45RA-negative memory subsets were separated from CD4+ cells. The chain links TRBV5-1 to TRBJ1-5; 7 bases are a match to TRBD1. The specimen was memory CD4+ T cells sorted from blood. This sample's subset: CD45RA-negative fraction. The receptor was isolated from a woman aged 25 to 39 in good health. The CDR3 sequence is CASSLDGQVEQPQHF. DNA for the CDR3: TGCGCCAGCAGCTTGGATGGACAGGTGGAACAGCCCCAGCATTTT.